This T cell receptor (beta chain) was recovered during a study of T cell changes during pregnancy in multiple sclerosis. This clone has only one observation. Germline V gene sequence: CDR1 LGHNA, CDR2 YNFKEQ. CDR3 length: 14 amino acids. Trimming at V came to 0 bases and at J to 7 bases, leaving 4 bases not matched to a gene. Clones were read by immunoSEQ multiplex PCR, and TCRdb kept only the in-frame ones, dropping some. This sample carries about 79,000 clones, 85% to 95% of them seen once, and the ten largest clones take 0.45% to 0.6%. The TCR sequence derives from a female donor with multiple sclerosis, enrolled in a pregnancy study. The chain recombines TRBV4-2 with TRBJ2-3; 7 nucleotides match TRBD2. Specimen: CD4+ T cells from peripheral blood mononuclear cells, collected in the second trimester of pregnancy. CDR3 sequence (DNA): TGTGCCAGCAGCCAAGAAAAACTAGCGAATACGCAGTATTTT. This codes for CASSQEKLANTQYF.